This T cell receptor (beta chain) appears in the sequencing data of a study of shared clonotypes between healthy human individuals. Note on this clone: Within the sample, other DNA sequences also encode this same CDR3.

TCRdb keeps only in-frame clones here, not all; method: immunoSEQ multiplex PCR. The sample includes some 2,500,000 clones, about nine tenths of them seen just once. V was cut by 2 bases and J by 2 bases, with 6 bases left in between. CDR3 length equals 13 residues. The germline CDR1 and CDR2 sequences are SGHNT and YYREEE (reference sequence). This TCR was recovered from a young man in good health. Some clones in this sample may be carry-over from other donors' samples. The gene calls are TRBV5-4 and TRBJ2-3; D is ambiguous. The sequencing input was naive CD4+ T cells from PBMCs. Documented subset: CD45RA+ positively selected. CDR3 nucleotide sequence: TGTGCCAGCAGCTTCGGTTCCACAGATACGCAGTATTTT. Translation: CASSFGSTDTQYF.